Below are 18 T cell receptor beta chains sequenced from a single sample in a study of shared clonotypes between healthy human individuals. Here immunoSEQ multiplex PCR was the method, and the copy in TCRdb shows in-frame clones only, minus some. This table has about 2.5 million clones, approximately 90% appearing once. The sequenced sample was naive CD4+ T cells from PBMCs. The sample's subset: CD45RA+ positively selected. The receptor source for this set is a young man in good health. Some clones in this sample may be carry-over from other donors' samples.

With respect to this clone: Other nucleotide sequences from this sample produce the same CDR3. The chain couples TRBV28 to TRBJ1-2; possible D gene TRBD1, 6 bases. This CDR3 region has 11 residues. V was pared by 5 bases and J by 8 bases, with 9 bases between. Germline values: CDR1 MDHEN, CDR2 SYDVKM. The CDR3 loop reads CASSLRGGYTF. DNA of the CDR3: TGTGCCAGCAGTCTCAGGGGCGGCTACACCTTC.

This chain links TRBV19 with TRBJ2-2; 8 bases map to TRBD1. The V gene end was trimmed by 3 bases and the J gene end by 2 bases; junction bases not matched to a gene: 5. The CDR3 covers 16 residues. Germline V gene lookup returns CDR1 LNHDA and CDR2 SQIVND (reference sequence). CDR3 amino acids: CASSIGQGINTGELFF. The CDR3 nucleotides are TGTGCCAGTAGTATCGGACAGGGTATCAACACCGGGGAGCTGTTTTTT.

The gene calls are TRBV7-8 and TRBJ2-3; D unclear. Trimming took 5 bases from V and 5 from J, leaving 8 bases between them. The CDR3 consists of 12 residues. Germline CDR1 and CDR2: SGHVS and FQNEAQ. The CDR3, as DNA: TGTGCCAGCAGCCGCGGACGAGATACGCAGTATTTT. Residues: CASSRGRDTQYF.

The chain links TRBV6-5 to TRBJ2-2; 10 nucleotides match TRBD1. CDR3 length: 15 amino acids. The trim removed 6 bases at V and 6 bases at J, leaving 7 bases unmatched. Germline V CDR1 and CDR2: MNHEY, SVGAGI. CDR3 protein: CASRRQGAFAGELFF. CDR3 DNA sequence: TGTGCCAGCAGAAGACAGGGGGCGTTCGCCGGGGAGCTGTTTTTT.

With respect to this clone: Other DNA sequences within the sample encode an identical CDR3. The chain couples TRBV2 to TRBJ1-3; D not resolved. The germline gives CDR1 SNHLY, CDR2 FYNNEI. This CDR3 has 14 residues. V lost 4 bases to trimming and J lost 0 bases, with 7 bases between them. The chain's CDR3 is CASSGLVSGNTIYF. The CDR3 DNA reads TGTGCCAGCAGTGGCTTGGTCTCTGGAAACACCATATATTTT.

The V and J genes are TRBV27 and TRBJ2-7; TRBD1 matches 8 bases. Germline assignment: CDR1 MNHEY and CDR2 SMNVEV (reference sequence). The CDR3 is 17 residues long. The trim removed 2 bases at V and 1 base at J, leaving 10 bases unmatched. CDR3 protein: CASSLKPGGQGSYEQYF. Written as DNA, the CDR3 is TGTGCCAGCAGTTTAAAGCCAGGGGGCCAAGGATCCTACGAGCAGTACTTC.

The chain uses TRBV29-1 and TRBJ2-4, with D perhaps TRBD1 (6 bases). The CDR3 is 11 residues long. V gave up 3 bases and J gave up 6 bases, with 6 bases separating them. The V gene's germline CDR1 is SQVTM and CDR2 ANQGSEA. CDR3 nucleotide sequence: TGCAGCGTTGAGGACAGAAACATTCAGTACTTC. It is translated as CSVEDRNIQYF.

This chain connects TRBV6-5 to TRBJ2-7; 10 bases map to TRBD1. The CDR3 covers 14 residues. Trimming at V came to 2 bases and at J to 5 bases, leaving 3 bases not matched to a gene. The germline V gene encodes CDR1 MNHEY and CDR2 SVGAGI. In DNA, the CDR3 is TGTGCCAGCAGTTACCCGACAGGGGGCAACGAGCAGTACTTC. Translated: CASSYPTGGNEQYF.

This chain joins TRBV5-1 and TRBJ1-4; D uncertain. This CDR3 contains 13 residues. Trimming shortened V by 0 bases and J by 7 bases, and 7 bases separated the two germline ends. Germline V gene sequence: CDR1 SGHRS, CDR2 YFSETQ. The CDR3 loop is CASSLEPSEKLFF. CDR3 DNA: TGCGCCAGCAGCTTGGAGCCGAGTGAAAAACTGTTTTTT.

The chain joins TRBV12-1 to TRBJ2-7; TRBD2, the table's D call, lacks a check against the DNA. TRBV12-1 is tagged as a pseudogene. This CDR3 is built from 15 residues. The CDR3 DNA sequence: TGTGCCAGCAGCATCCGGACTAGCGGGAGGGGTGAGCAGTACTTC. Translating gives CASSIRTSGRGEQYF.

This chain uses TRBV2 with TRBJ1-2, with D possibly TRBD1 on 5 matching bases. The V end was cut by 7 bases, the J end by 4 bases, with 10 bases between. This CDR3 has 12 residues. Germline V gives CDR1 SNHLY, CDR2 FYNNEI. CDR3: CASTRTSYGYTF. CDR3 DNA: TGTGCCAGCACCCGGACAAGCTATGGCTACACCTTC. Full variable domain (outside the CDR3, taken from reference TRBV2 and TRBJ1-2): EPEVTQTPSHQVTQMGQEVILRCVPISNHLYFYWYRQILGQKVEFLVSFYNNEISEKSEIFDDQFSVERPDGSNFTLKIRSTKLEDSAMYFCASTRTSYGYTFGSGTRLTVV.

The CDR3 sequence is CSVAGGLADTQYF. In DNA, the CDR3 is TGCAGCGTAGCGGGAGGACTGGCAGATACGCAGTATTTT. This chain links TRBV29-1 with TRBJ2-3, with TRBD2 identical over 9 bases. With 6 bases clipped from V and 4 bases from J, the junction kept 5 bases outside the gene matches. Germline assignment: CDR1 SQVTM and CDR2 ANQGSEA. This CDR3 has 13 amino acids.

The genes are TRBV7-9 and TRBJ2-1; either TRBD1 or TRBD2 may supply D (5 bases each). Germline CDR1 and CDR2: SEHNR and FQNEAQ (reference sequence). V lost 5 bases and J 4 bases, leaving 12 bases between the germline ends. CDR3 length: 14 amino acids. The CDR3 DNA is TGTGCCAGCAGCGACCGGGACGCATACAATGAGCAGTTCTTC. This translates into CASSDRDAYNEQFF.

The rearrangement joins TRBV9 to TRBJ2-1; a possible D gene is TRBD2 (5 bases). Trimming took off 0 bases at V and 5 bases at J, with 15 bases between the two ends. Germline CDR1 and CDR2: SGDLS and YYNGEE. The CDR3 loop spans 16 amino acids. The CDR3 region is CASSVALRELDNEQFF. In nucleotides, the CDR3 is TGTGCCAGCAGCGTAGCGTTGAGGGAGCTGGACAATGAGCAGTTCTTC.

The chain links TRBV7-2 to TRBJ1-6; D might be TRBD1 (6 bases). The V and J ends lost 2 bases and 7 bases respectively, with 15 bases between them. Germline lookup yields CDR1 SGHTA and CDR2 FQGNSA. The CDR3 totals 16 residues. The CDR3 DNA reads TGTGCCAGCAGCTTACGTCCGCAGGGGCTAAATTCACCCCTCCACTTT. This encodes CASSLRPQGLNSPLHF.

The chain uses TRBV30 and TRBJ1-5; D gene uncertain. Deletions cut 1 base from V and 2 bases from J, with 12 bases between. There are 15 residues in the CDR3. Germline V gene sequence: CDR1 GTSNPN, CDR2 SVGIG (reference sequence). As DNA, the CDR3 is TGTGCCTGGAGTGGTGGTCGGGCAGGCAATCAGCCCCAGCATTTT. Protein product: CAWSGGRAGNQPQHF.

This clone appeared a single time. The rearrangement uses TRBV19 and TRBJ2-2; 10 nucleotides line up with TRBD2. Losses at the gene ends were 2 bases for V and 6 bases for J; bases not matched to a gene: 9. Germline CDR1 is LNHDA and CDR2 is SQIVND (reference sequence). The CDR3 extends over 17 amino acids. The CDR3 reads CASSIQLLAGEAGELFF. CDR3 nucleotides: TGTGCCAGTAGTATACAGCTCCTAGCGGGAGAGGCCGGGGAGCTGTTTTTT. The complete variable domain, with remaining parts taken from reference TRBV19 and TRBJ2-2, reads DGGITQSPKYLFRKEGQNVTLSCEQNLNHDAMYWYRQDPGQGLRLIYYSQIVNDFQKGDIAEGYSVSREKKESFPLTVTSAQKNPTAFYLCASSIQLLAGEAGELFFGEGSRLTVL.

The V call is TRBV6-5, the J call TRBJ2-7; possibly TRBD2 for D (6 bases). V was clipped by 4 bases and J by 1 base, with 11 bases between them. Germline V gene data show CDR1 as MNHEY and CDR2 as SVGAGI. This CDR3 has 14 residues. Written as DNA, the CDR3 is TGTGCCAGCAGTTTGGGACTGAGATCCTACGAGCAGTACTTC. Its translation is CASSLGLRSYEQYF.